Here is one TCR beta chain with its context. The record originates from a study of blood T cell repertoires in COVID-19. The assay was immunoSEQ multiplex PCR, and TCRdb's table has in-frame clones only and misses some. This sample has 300,000 to 450,000 clones, with 80% to 90% found just once. Looked up from germline, CDR1 is MGHRA and CDR2 is YSYEKL. V lost 0 bases and J 3 bases, leaving 12 bases between the germline ends. CDR3 length equals 16 residues. Clinical histories supplied by participants themselves formed the basis of cohort assignment. The TCR sequence derives from a man between 18 and 29 years old who had recovered from COVID-19. Sequenced material: PBMCs or T cells enriched from blood (not recorded which). The chain recombines TRBV4-1 with TRBJ2-4, with D uncertain. The CDR3 loop is CASSQEPPGSKNIQYF. For the CDR3, the DNA is TGCGCCAGCAGCCAAGAACCTCCCGGTAGCAAAAACATTCAGTACTTC.